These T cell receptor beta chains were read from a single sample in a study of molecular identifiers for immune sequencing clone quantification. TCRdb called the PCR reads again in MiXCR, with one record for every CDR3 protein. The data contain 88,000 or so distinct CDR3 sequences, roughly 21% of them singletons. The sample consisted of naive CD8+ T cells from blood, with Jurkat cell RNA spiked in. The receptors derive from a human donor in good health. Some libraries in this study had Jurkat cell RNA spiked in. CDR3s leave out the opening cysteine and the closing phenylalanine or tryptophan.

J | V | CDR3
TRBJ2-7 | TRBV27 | ASSLGQGHEQY
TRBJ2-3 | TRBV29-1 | SVETPTGGLADTQY
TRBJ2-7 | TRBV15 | ATSRVGTGAYEQY
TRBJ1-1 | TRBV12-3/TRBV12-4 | ASSPVGMGFTEAF
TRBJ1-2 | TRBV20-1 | SARDFQGPVGYT
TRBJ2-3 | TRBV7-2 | AKSSGGGGDTQY
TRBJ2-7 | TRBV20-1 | SASSDSSYEQY
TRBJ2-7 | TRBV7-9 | ASSTWSSGVPYEQY
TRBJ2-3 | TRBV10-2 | ASREGGSDTQY
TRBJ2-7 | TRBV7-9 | ASRQGAHEQY
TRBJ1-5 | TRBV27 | ASSYAGSNQPQH
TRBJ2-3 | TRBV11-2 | ASSLYGLAGTDTQY
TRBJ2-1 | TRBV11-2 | ASSYTAGGSDNEQF
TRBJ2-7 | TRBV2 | ASTETVNTYEQY
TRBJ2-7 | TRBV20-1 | SARGRLNYEQY
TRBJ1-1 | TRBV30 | AWVPDSNTEAF
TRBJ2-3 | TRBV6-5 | ASGDRTSRDTQY
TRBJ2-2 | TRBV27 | ASTPASGGGTGELF
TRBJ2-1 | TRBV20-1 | SARDLVPWQF
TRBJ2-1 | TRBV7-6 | ASSPSGTDEQF
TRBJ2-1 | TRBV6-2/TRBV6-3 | ASSYVYATGGNEQF
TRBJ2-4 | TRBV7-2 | ASSMTGGAPKNIQY
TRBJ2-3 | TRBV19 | ASSPGQGATDTQY
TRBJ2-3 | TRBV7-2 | ASSPYVQEYTDTQY
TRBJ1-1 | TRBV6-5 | ASSYGGTTEAF
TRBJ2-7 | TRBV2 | ASQAGTSGIYEQY
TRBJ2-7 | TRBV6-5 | ASSYTSGSMTYEQY
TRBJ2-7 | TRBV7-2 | ASSLFAFYEQY
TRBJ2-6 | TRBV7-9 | ASSLVGAWANVLT
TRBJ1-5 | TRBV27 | ASSFKWTGGNQPQH
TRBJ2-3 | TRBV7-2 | ASSPWDTQY
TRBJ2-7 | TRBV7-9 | ASRSDNYEQY
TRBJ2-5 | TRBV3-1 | ASSFREETQY
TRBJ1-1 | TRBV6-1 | ASSEEGRGTNTEAF
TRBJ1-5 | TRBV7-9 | ASSDVGPGYQPQH
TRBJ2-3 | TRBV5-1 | ASSLKAGGSTDTQY